The clone carrying this TCR beta chain occurred once. The sample comes from a study of blood T cells in healthy people across ages. A sample-barcoded 5' primer and a J-beta primer mix were used in a second PCR of roughly 7 to 11 cycles. Every sample gave at least 3 million paired-end reads containing CDR3. TCRdb ran MiXCR on the 5' RACE reads and lists one entry per CDR3 protein. This table holds 1,500,000 or so distinct CDR3 sequences, roughly 43% found once. Trimming cost V 6 bases and J 2 bases; bases outside gene matches: 5. Germline V gene sequence: CDR1 DFQATT, CDR2 SNEGSKA (reference sequence). This CDR3 contains 13 residues.

Sequenced sample: blood. V and J are TRBV20-1 and TRBJ2-5, with 8 bases aligning to TRBD2. This sequence was found in a woman under 30 in good health. As DNA, the CDR3 is TGCAGTGCGTTTCCTAGCGGGCAAGAGACCCAGTACTTC. Amino acids: CSAFPSGQETQYF.